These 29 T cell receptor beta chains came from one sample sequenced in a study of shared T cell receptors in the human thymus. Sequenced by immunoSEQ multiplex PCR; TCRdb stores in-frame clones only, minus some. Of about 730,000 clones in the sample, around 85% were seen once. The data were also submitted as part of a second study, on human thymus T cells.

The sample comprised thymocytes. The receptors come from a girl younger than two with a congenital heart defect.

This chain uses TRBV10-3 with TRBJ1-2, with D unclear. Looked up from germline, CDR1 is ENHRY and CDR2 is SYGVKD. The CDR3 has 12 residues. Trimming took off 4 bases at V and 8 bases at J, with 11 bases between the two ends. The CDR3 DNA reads TGTGCCATCAGTGCCCCGGGTCGCGGCTACACCTTC. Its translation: CAISAPGRGYTF.

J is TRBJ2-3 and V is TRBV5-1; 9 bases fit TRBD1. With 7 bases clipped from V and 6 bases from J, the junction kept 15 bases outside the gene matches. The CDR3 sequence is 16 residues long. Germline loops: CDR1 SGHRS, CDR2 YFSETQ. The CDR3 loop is CASCRRLDRGIDTQYF. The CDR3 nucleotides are TGCGCCAGCTGTCGAAGGCTCGACAGGGGGATTGATACGCAGTATTTT.

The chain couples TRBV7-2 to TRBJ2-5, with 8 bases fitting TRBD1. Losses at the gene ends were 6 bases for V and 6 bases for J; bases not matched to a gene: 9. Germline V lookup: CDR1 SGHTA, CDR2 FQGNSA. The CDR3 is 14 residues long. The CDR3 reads CASRYGDRGKTQYF. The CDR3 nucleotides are TGTGCCAGCAGATATGGCGACAGGGGTAAGACCCAGTACTTC.

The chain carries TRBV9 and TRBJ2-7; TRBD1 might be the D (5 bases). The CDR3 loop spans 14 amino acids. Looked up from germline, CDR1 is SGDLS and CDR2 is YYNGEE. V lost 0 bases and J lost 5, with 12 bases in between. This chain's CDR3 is CASSVGGVGHEQYF. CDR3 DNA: TGTGCCAGCAGCGTAGGGGGCGTCGGCCACGAGCAGTACTTC.

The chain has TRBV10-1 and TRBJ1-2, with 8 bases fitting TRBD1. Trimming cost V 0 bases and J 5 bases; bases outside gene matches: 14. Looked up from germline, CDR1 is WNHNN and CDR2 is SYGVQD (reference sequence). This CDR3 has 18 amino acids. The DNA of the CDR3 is TGCGCCAGCAGTGAGTCGGGGACAGGAAGTGCGACTTTTTATGGCTACACCTTC. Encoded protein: CASSESGTGSATFYGYTF.

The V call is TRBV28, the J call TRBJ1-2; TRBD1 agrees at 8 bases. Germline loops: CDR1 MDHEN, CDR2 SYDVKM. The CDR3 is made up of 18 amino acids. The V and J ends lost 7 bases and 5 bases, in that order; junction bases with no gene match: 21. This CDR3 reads CASNDSGTGLLFGYGYTF. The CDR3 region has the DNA TGTGCCAGCAATGATTCAGGGACAGGCCTCTTATTTGGGTATGGCTACACCTTC.

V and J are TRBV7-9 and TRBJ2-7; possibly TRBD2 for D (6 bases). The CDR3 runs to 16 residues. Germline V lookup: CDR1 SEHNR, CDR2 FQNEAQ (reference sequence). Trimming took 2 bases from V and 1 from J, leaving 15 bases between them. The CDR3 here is CASSLNGGTDSYEQYF. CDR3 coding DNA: TGTGCCAGCAGCTTAAACGGCGGGACGGATTCCTACGAGCAGTACTTC.

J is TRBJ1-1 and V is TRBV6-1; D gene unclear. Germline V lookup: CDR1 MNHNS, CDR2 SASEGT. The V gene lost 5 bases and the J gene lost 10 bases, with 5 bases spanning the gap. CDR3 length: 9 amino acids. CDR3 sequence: CASSPRAFF. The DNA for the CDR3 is TGTGCCAGCAGTCCCCGAGCTTTCTTT.

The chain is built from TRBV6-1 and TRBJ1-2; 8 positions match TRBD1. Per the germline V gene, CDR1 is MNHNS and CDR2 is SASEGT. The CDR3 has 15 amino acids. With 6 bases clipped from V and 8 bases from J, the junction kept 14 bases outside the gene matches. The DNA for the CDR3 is TGTGCCAGCAGGGGATGCCCACCGGGACAGGCGGGCTACACCTTC. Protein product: CASRGCPPGQAGYTF.

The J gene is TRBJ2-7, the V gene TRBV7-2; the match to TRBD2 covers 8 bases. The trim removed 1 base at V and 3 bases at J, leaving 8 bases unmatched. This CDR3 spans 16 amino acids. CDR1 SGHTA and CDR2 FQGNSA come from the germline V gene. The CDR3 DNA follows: TGTGCCAGCAGCTTAGGCAGGGTAGCGGGGCACTACGAGCAGTACTTC. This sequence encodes CASSLGRVAGHYEQYF.

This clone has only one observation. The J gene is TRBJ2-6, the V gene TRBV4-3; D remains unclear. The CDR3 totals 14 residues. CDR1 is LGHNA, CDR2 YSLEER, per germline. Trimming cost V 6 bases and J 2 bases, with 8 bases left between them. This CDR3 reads CASRLSAGANVLTF. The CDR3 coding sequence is TGCGCCAGCAGGCTAAGCGCTGGGGCCAACGTCCTGACTTTC.

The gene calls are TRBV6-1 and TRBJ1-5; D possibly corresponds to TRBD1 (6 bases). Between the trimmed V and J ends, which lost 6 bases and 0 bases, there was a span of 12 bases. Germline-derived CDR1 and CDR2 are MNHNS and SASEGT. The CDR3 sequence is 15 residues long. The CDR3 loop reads CASRRTAYSNQPQHF. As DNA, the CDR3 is TGTGCCAGCAGGAGGACAGCGTATAGCAATCAGCCCCAGCATTTT.

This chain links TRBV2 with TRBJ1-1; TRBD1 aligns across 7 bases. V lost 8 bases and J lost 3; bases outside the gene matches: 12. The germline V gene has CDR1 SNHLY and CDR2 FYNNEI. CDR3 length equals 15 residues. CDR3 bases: TGTGCCAGCGTCGACCCAGGGGGAGAGGACACTGAAGCTTTCTTT. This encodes CASVDPGGEDTEAFF.

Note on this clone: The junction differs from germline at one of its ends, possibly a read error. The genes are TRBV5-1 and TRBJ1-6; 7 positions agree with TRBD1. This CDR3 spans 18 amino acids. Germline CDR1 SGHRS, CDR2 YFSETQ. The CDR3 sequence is CASRPGQPNPSYNSPLHF. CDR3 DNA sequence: TGCGCCAGCAGACCGGGACAGCCCAACCCCTCCTACAATTCACCCCTCCACTTT.

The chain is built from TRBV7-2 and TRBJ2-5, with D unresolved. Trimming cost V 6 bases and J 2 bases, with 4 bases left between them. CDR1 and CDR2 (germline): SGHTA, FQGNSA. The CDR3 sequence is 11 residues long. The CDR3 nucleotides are TGTGCCAGCAGGGAGCAAGAGACCCAGTACTTC. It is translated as CASREQETQYF. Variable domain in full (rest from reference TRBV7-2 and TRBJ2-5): GAGVSQSPSNKVTEKGKDVELRCDPISGHTALYWYRQSLGQGLEFLIYFQGNSAPDKSGLPSDRFSAERTGGSVSTLTIQRTQQEDSAVYLCASREQETQYFGPGTRLLVL.

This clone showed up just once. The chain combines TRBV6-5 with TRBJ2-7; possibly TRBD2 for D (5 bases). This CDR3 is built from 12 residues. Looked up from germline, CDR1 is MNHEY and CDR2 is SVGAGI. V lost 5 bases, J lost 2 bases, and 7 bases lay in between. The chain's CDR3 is CASSAGTYEQYF. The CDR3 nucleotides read TGTGCCAGCAGTGCCGGGACCTACGAGCAGTACTTC.

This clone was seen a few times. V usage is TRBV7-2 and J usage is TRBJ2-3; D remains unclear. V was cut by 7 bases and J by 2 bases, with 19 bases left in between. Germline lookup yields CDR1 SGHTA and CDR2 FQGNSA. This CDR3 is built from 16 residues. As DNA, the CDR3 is TGTGCCAGCAACTCCCGGGTTCCAGATTACACAGATACGCAGTATTTT. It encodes CASNSRVPDYTDTQYF.

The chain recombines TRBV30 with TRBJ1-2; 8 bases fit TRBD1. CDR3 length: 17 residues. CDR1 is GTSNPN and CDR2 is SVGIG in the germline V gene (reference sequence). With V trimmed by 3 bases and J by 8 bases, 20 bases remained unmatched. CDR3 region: CAWSLNAKGQGASGYTF. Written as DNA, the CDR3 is TGTGCCTGGAGCCTCAACGCAAAAGGACAGGGTGCGAGCGGCTACACCTTC.

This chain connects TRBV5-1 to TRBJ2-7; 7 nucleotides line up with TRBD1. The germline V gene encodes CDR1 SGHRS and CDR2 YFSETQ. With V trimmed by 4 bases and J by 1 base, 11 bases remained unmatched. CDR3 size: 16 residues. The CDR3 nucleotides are TGCGCCAGCAGCCTAGACGGGACAGTCTCTTCCTACGAGCAGTACTTC. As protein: CASSLDGTVSSYEQYF.

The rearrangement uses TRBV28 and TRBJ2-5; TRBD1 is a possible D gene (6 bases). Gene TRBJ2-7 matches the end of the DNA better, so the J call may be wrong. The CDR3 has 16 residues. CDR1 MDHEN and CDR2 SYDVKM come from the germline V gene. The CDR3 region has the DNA TGTGCCAGCAGTTTCGGGACATCCCTTAGCTCCTACGAGCAGTACTTC. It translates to CASSFGTSLSSYEQYF.

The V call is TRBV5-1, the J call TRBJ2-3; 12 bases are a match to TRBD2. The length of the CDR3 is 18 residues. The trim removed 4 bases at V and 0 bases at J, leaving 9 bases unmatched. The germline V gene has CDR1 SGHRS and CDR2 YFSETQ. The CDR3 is CASSLKGLAGRSTDTQYF. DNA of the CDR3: TGCGCCAGCAGCCTAAAAGGACTAGCGGGGCGGAGCACAGATACGCAGTATTTT.

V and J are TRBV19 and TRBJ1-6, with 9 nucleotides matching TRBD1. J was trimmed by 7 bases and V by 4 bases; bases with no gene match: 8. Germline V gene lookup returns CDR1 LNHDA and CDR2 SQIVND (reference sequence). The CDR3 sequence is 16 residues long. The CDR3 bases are TGTGCCAGTAGTAAAGAGCCGGGACAGGGCAATTCACCCCTCCACTTT. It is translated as CASSKEPGQGNSPLHF.

The CDR3 region has the DNA TGCGCCAGCAGCTTGGCGTTTGTGGGGCAGGGAAGGGAGACCCAGTACTTC. It codes for CASSLAFVGQGRETQYF. This chain connects TRBV5-1 to TRBJ2-5, with D possibly being TRBD1 (5 bases). The CDR3 loop spans 17 amino acids. V was clipped by 0 bases and J by 5 bases, with 20 bases between them. Germline-derived CDR1 and CDR2 are SGHRS and YFSETQ.

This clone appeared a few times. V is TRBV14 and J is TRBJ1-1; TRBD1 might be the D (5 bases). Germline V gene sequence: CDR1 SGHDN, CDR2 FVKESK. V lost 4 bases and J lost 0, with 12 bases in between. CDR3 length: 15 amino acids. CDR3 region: CASSRSQEMNTEAFF. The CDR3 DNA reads TGTGCCAGCAGCCGGTCACAGGAGATGAACACTGAAGCTTTCTTT.

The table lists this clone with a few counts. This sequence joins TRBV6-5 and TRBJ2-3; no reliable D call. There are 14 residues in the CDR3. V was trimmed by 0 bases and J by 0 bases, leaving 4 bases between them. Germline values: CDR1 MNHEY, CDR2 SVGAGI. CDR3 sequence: CASSYSGSTDTQYF. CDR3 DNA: TGTGCCAGCAGTTACTCGGGCAGCACAGATACGCAGTATTTT.

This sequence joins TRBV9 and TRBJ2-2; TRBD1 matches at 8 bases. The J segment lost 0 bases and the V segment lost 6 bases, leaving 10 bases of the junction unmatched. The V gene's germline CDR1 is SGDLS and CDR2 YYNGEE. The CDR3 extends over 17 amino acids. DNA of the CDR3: TGTGCCAGCAATTTTAGGCCGGACAGGGCGAACACCGGGGAGCTGTTTTTT. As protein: CASNFRPDRANTGELFF.

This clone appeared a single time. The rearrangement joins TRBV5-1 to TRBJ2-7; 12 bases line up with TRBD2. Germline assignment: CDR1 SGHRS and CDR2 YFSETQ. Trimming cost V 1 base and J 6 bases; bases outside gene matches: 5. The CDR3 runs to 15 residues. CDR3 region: CASSLIGLAGTEQYF. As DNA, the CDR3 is TGCGCCAGCAGCTTGATAGGACTAGCGGGGACCGAGCAGTACTTC.

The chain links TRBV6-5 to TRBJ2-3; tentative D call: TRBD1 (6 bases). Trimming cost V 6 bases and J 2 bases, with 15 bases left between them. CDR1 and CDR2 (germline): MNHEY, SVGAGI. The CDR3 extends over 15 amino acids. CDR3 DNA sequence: TGTGCCAGCAGGATGGGGGCGCGGGTCACAGATACGCAGTATTTT. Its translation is CASRMGARVTDTQYF.

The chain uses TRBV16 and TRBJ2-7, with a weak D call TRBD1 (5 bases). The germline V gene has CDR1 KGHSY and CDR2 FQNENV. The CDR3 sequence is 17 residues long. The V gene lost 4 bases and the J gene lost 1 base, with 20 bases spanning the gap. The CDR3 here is CASSPLPSGPPSYEQYF. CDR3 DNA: TGTGCCAGCAGCCCCCTACCCTCAGGGCCGCCGTCCTACGAGCAGTACTTC. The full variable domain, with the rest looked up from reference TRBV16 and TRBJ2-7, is GEEVAQTPKHLVRGEGQKAKLYCAPIKGHSYVFWYQQVLKNEFKFLISFQNENVFDETGMPKERFSAKCLPNSPCSLEIQATKLEDSAVYFCASSPLPSGPPSYEQYFGPGTRLTVT.